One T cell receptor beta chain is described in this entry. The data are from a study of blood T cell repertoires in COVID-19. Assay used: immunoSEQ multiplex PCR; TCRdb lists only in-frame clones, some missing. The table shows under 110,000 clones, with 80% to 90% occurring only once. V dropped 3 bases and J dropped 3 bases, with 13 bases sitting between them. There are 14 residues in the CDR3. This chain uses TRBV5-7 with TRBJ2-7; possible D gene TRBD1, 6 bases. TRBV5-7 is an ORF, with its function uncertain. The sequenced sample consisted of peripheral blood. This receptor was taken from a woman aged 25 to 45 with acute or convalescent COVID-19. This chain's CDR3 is CASSCRDKVYEQYF. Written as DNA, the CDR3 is TGTGCCAGCAGCTGCCGGGACAAAGTCTACGAGCAGTACTTC.